This passage covers 5 T cell receptor beta chains from one sample sequenced in a study of tissue T cells after allogeneic stem cell transplantation (dated 2022 in TCRdb). What the time point label conveys for this sample: mouse harvest day 7 after allogeneic transplant. Mouse grafts combined 10^7 T-cell-depleted bone marrow cells with 10^6 splenic CD5+ T cells, given via tail vein injection. Library generation was performed with the immunoSEQ multiplex PCR assay. TCRdb retrieved this table from immuneACCESS and kept in-frame rearrangements only. Not all clones are present; in checked studies, unresolved V genes account for under half, and no reason is known for the remainder. A total of roughly 6,600 clones appear in this sample, around half of them only once. The ten largest clones take up approximately 8% of the sample. Sequencing was performed on lymph node tissue. The receptors derive from a female BALB/c mouse given C57BL/6 T cells with graft-versus-host disease after an allogeneic hematopoietic cell transplant.

By share, this clone ranks as medium-sized. Mouse gene names apply. Sequencing ends 1 residue short of the CDR3 end; the germline J gene provides the rest. This chain uses TRBV26 with TRBJ1-4; a possible D gene is TRBD1 (6 bases). The germline CDR1 and CDR2 sequences are KGHPV and FQNQEV (reference sequence). The V and J ends lost 2 bases and 7 bases respectively, with 11 bases between them. The CDR3 extends over 14 amino acids. This CDR3 is CASSLGRGGERLFF. The DNA read from the CDR3 is TGTGCCAGCAGTCTGGGCAGGGGAGGCGAAAGATTATTT.

This clone was recorded once. Gene names follow the mouse nomenclature. The read stops 1 residue short of the end of the CDR3; the missing end is completed from the germline J gene. The same CDR3 also results from other DNA sequences found in this sample. This chain joins TRBV26 and TRBJ1-3; tentatively, D is TRBD1 (5 bases). Between the trimmed V and J ends, which lost 4 bases and 0 bases, there was a span of 7 bases. The CDR3 sequence is 14 residues long. Germline loops: CDR1 KGHPV, CDR2 FQNQEV (reference sequence). The covered CDR3 bases are TGTGCCAGCAGTCCTACAGGTTCTGGAAATACGCTCTAT. Residues: CASSPTGSGNTLY. The complete CDR3 sequence is CASSPTGSGNTLYF.

The table lists this clone with a count of one. Gene names and germline match the mouse. The CDR3 end lies 1 residue beyond the end of the read and is filled in from the germline J gene. The chain carries TRBV24 and TRBJ2-5, with D possibly matching TRBD1 (5 bases). Per germline, CDR1 KGHTA and CDR2 FRNEEI. Trimming stripped 4 bases from V and 0 bases from J, with 8 bases between. This CDR3 contains 14 residues. CDR3 loop: CASSPDSNQDTQYF. The sequenced part of the CDR3 DNA is TGTGCCAGCAGTCCCGACAGTAACCAAGACACCCAGTAC.

This clone has more than one count but fewer than ten. The gene names given are mouse names. The CDR3 is cut off 1 residue early in the read; its end comes from the germline J gene. This chain uses TRBV23 with TRBJ1-4; the D segment call TRBD1 is taken from the table without a DNA check. Germline V CDR1 and CDR2: KGHTA, FQNQQP. The CDR3 has 15 amino acids. The covered CDR3 bases are TGCTCCAGCAGTCAATCTGGACAGGGGAACGAAAGATTATTT. Translated: CSSSQSGQGNERLF. The CDR3 in full is CSSSQSGQGNERLFF.

Notes on this clone: Mouse gene names apply. The read halts 1 residue ahead of the CDR3 end, with the missing end drawn from the germline J gene. V usage is TRBV17 and J usage is TRBJ2-5; 10 nucleotides agree with TRBD2. Per germline, CDR1 MNHDT and CDR2 YYDKIL. The CDR3 loop spans 16 amino acids. The V gene end was trimmed by 2 bases and the J gene end by 1 base; junction bases not matched to a gene: 3. CDR3 sequence: CASSRTWGGDQDTQYF. CDR3 DNA (partial): TGTGCTAGCAGTAGAACCTGGGGGGGCGACCAAGACACCCAGTAC.